One sample yielded the 8 T cell receptor beta chains listed below, sequenced in a study of OX40 agonist ivuxolimab in advanced cancers. Data came from immunoSEQ multiplex PCR; TCRdb stores just in-frame clones and leaves some out. This sample carries tens of thousands of clones, 80% to 90% of them seen once, and the ten largest clones take under 0.65%. This specimen consisted of CD4+ or CD8+ T cells sorted from blood, obtained in a trial of the OX40 agonist ivuxolimab. The receptors derive from an adult with an advanced solid tumor such as melanoma, head and neck, liver or kidney cancer.

This rearrangement joins TRBV5-1 to TRBJ2-7, with TRBD1 as a possible D gene (5 bases). The V gene's germline CDR1 is SGHRS and CDR2 YFSETQ. Trimming cost V 4 bases and J 6 bases, with 17 bases left between them. This CDR3 has 14 residues. In DNA, the CDR3 is TGCGCCAGCAGCCCCCCGTCTGGGGCCGCCGAGCAGTACTTC. Protein product: CASSPPSGAAEQYF.

The J gene is TRBJ1-4, the V gene TRBV4-1; weak D call: TRBD1 (5 bases). This CDR3 has 12 residues. The germline V gene encodes CDR1 MGHRA and CDR2 YSYEKL. The V gene lost 5 bases and the J gene lost 11 bases, with 12 bases spanning the gap. The CDR3 coding sequence is TGCGCCAGCAGCACTGGGGGGGAGAAACTGTTTTTT. Residues: CASSTGGEKLFF.

The chain is built from TRBV5-8 and TRBJ1-1; 7 bases are a match to TRBD1. V trimming: 6 bases; J trimming: 3 bases; junction bases outside the gene matches: 5. The CDR3 is 13 amino acids. CDR1 SGHTS and CDR2 YDEGEE come from the germline V gene. The CDR3 DNA follows: TGTGCCAGCACCTCGACAGGGCACACTGAAGCTTTCTTT. Protein: CASTSTGHTEAFF.

The rearrangement uses TRBV7-9 and TRBJ1-1, with a weak D call TRBD1 (5 bases). This CDR3 is built from 15 residues. V shed 5 bases and J shed 1 base, with 14 bases lying between them. The V gene's germline CDR1 is SEHNR and CDR2 FQNEAQ (reference sequence). CDR3 amino acids: CASSRSGYENTEAFF. The DNA for the CDR3 is TGTGCCAGCAGCCGATCAGGGTACGAGAACACTGAAGCTTTCTTT.

The table lists this clone with a count of one. The J gene is TRBJ2-1, the V gene TRBV19; TRBD2 matches 9 bases. The CDR3 contains 17 residues. V trimming: 2 bases; J trimming: 12 bases; junction bases outside the gene matches: 17. CDR1 and CDR2 (germline): LNHDA, SQIVND (reference sequence). DNA for the CDR3: TGTGCCAGTAGTATATGGACGGGGGGGCGAGCGGGAGGTATGCAGTTCTTC. It yields the protein CASSIWTGGRAGGMQFF.

The V and J genes are TRBV10-3 and TRBJ2-1; perhaps TRBD1 as D (5 bases). Per germline, CDR1 ENHRY and CDR2 SYGVKD. The CDR3 loop spans 16 amino acids. The germline V and J ends were trimmed by 2 bases and 5 bases, with 16 bases remaining between them. DNA of the CDR3: TGTGCCATCAGTGAGAGTACAGGACCCGGCCACAATGAGCAGTTCTTC. Translated: CAISESTGPGHNEQFF.

This clone came up once. The chain has TRBV27 and TRBJ1-2; TRBD1 matches at 8 bases. The V and J ends lost 6 bases and 5 bases, in that order; junction bases with no gene match: 14. The CDR3 runs to 16 residues. Germline V gene data show CDR1 as MNHEY and CDR2 as SMNVEV (reference sequence). CDR3 nucleotides: TGTGCCAGCAGCAGCCGGGACAGGCCAGGTCAATATGGCTACACCTTC. Amino acids: CASSSRDRPGQYGYTF.

CDR3: CASGLQGGSGNTIYF. In DNA, the CDR3 is TGTGCCAGCGGACTACAGGGTGGTTCTGGAAACACCATATATTTT. The V gene is TRBV27, the J gene TRBJ1-3; tentative D call: TRBD1 (6 bases). This CDR3 comprises 15 residues. Germline V gives CDR1 MNHEY, CDR2 SMNVEV (reference sequence). V lost 8 bases, J lost 1 base, and 15 bases lay in between.